These 22 T cell receptor beta chains originate from one sample sequenced in a study of cytotoxic CD8 clonotypes in ibrutinib-treated CLL. Clones were read by immunoSEQ multiplex PCR, and TCRdb kept only the in-frame ones, dropping some. The sample lists nearly 300,000 clones, 65% to 85% occurring once. This material consisted of PBMCs, taken at disease progression, from a patient treated with ibrutinib. The source is a human donor with chronic lymphocytic leukemia.

This clone was counted only a few times. The J gene is TRBJ1-2, the V gene TRBV7-6, with TRBD1 matching over 9 bases. Germline V gives CDR1 SGHVS, CDR2 FNYEAQ. V trimming: 6 bases; J trimming: 9 bases; junction bases outside the gene matches: 8. The CDR3 has 13 amino acids. The CDR3 here is CASRLGTGHRYTF. The CDR3 DNA reads as TGTGCCAGCAGACTCGGGACAGGGCACCGCTACACCTTC. The entire variable domain, with the rest obtained from reference TRBV7-6 and TRBJ1-2, is as follows: GAGVSQSPRYKVTKRGQDVALRCDPISGHVSLYWYRQALGQGPEFLTYFNYEAQQDKSGLPNDRFSAERPEGSISTLTIQRTEQRDSAMYRCASRLGTGHRYTFGSGTRLTVV.

This clone appeared once. The chain has TRBV5-4 and TRBJ1-1; TRBD1 might be the D (5 bases). The CDR3 length is 13 residues. Germline V gene sequence: CDR1 SGHNT, CDR2 YYREEE (reference sequence). V was clipped by 5 bases and J by 7 bases, with 15 bases between them. The CDR3 DNA is TGTGCCAGCAGGTATACAGGAATCGGTGAAGCTTTCTTT. Protein product: CASRYTGIGEAFF.

This clone was seen a handful of times. This rearrangement joins TRBV10-2 to TRBJ2-3; D is possibly TRBD2 (6 bases). CDR1 and CDR2 (germline): WSHSY, SAAADI. This CDR3 spans 15 amino acids. Trimming removed 3 bases from V and 5 bases from J, with 15 bases in between. Written as DNA, the CDR3 is TGCGCCAGCAGTGACGGGACTTCCCTTATAGATACGCAGTATTTT. It codes for CASSDGTSLIDTQYF.

The chain has TRBV7-7 and TRBJ2-5; tentatively, D is TRBD1 (5 bases). CDR3 length: 11 amino acids. Germline loops: CDR1 SSHAT, CDR2 FNYEAQ (reference sequence). Trimming cost V 5 bases and J 5 bases, with 6 bases left between them. The CDR3 DNA follows: TGTGCCAGCAGCCCAGGGGAGACCCAGTACTTC. Translated: CASSPGETQYF.

V gene TRBV19 combines with J gene TRBJ2-2, with 7 nucleotides matching TRBD1. The CDR3 spans 16 residues. V trimming: 5 bases; J trimming: 1 base; junction bases outside the gene matches: 7. Germline CDR1 and CDR2: LNHDA and SQIVND (reference sequence). The CDR3 DNA reads TGTGCCAGTAGTGGCAGGGGGACATGGAACACCGGGGAGCTGTTTTTT. This sequence encodes CASSGRGTWNTGELFF.

The rearrangement uses TRBV7-2 and TRBJ2-1; D gene unclear. The V and J ends lost 0 bases and 4 bases respectively, with 1 base between them. The CDR3 contains 12 residues. CDR1 is SGHTA, CDR2 FQGNSA, per germline. The CDR3 sequence: CASSLAYNEQFF. The CDR3 bases are TGTGCCAGCAGCTTAGCATACAATGAGCAGTTCTTC. Looking up the rest from reference TRBV7-2 and TRBJ2-1 gives the full variable domain: GAGVSQSPSNKVTEKGKDVELRCDPISGHTALYWYRQSLGQGLEFLIYFQGNSAPDKSGLPSDRFSAERTGGSVSTLTIQRTQQEDSAVYLCASSLAYNEQFFGPGTRLTVL.

This clone was seen a few times. CDR3 protein: CATSRERGPGNYGYTF. The CDR3 nucleotides read TGTGCCACCAGCAGAGAAAGGGGTCCAGGCAACTATGGCTACACCTTC. The chain links TRBV15 to TRBJ1-2; weak D call: TRBD1 (5 bases). Trimming stripped 0 bases from V and 2 bases from J, with 13 bases between. There are 16 residues in the CDR3. Germline V gene data show CDR1 as LNHNV and CDR2 as YYDKDF (reference sequence).

The chain has TRBV2 and TRBJ1-5; TRBD1 aligns across 7 bases. The CDR3 spans 14 residues. The germline V gene encodes CDR1 SNHLY and CDR2 FYNNEI. The CDR3 DNA sequence: TGTGTTTCGGCCGCGACAGGGATTAATCAGCCCCAGCATTTT. It translates to CVSAATGINQPQHF. Full variable domain (missing parts from reference TRBV2 and TRBJ1-5): EPEVTQTPSHQVTQMGQEVILRCVPISNHLYFYWYRQILGQKVEFLVSFYNNEISEKSEIFDDQFSVERPDGSNFTLKIRSTKLEDSAMYFCVSAATGINQPQHFGDGTRLSIL.

The rearrangement joins TRBV5-1 to TRBJ2-3; D is undetermined. This CDR3 contains 13 residues. V gave up 3 bases and J gave up 5 bases, with 10 bases separating them. The germline V gene encodes CDR1 SGHRS and CDR2 YFSETQ. CDR3 sequence reads: CASSSGTEDTQYF. The CDR3 nucleotides read TGCGCCAGCAGCTCCGGCACGGAAGATACGCAGTATTTT.

This clone was seen more than once but under ten times. The J gene is TRBJ2-7, the V gene TRBV27; TRBD2 matches 9 bases. V was pared by 3 bases and J by 3 bases, with 3 bases of the junction left unmatched. Germline V gives CDR1 MNHEY, CDR2 SMNVEV (reference sequence). The CDR3 contains 14 residues. The CDR3 nucleotides are TGTGCCAGCAGTTTCAGCGGGAGGAACTACGAGCAGTACTTC. Translating it yields CASSFSGRNYEQYF.

This chain uses TRBV4-1 with TRBJ2-7; a weak D match, TRBD1 (5 bases). CDR1 is MGHRA and CDR2 is YSYEKL in the germline V gene. Trimming took 3 bases from V and 2 from J, leaving 14 bases between them. This CDR3 comprises 15 residues. For the CDR3, the DNA is TGCGCCAGCAGCCATAAAGCACAGGTGGCCTACGAGCAGTACTTC. Protein sequence: CASSHKAQVAYEQYF.

This clone has only one observation. For the CDR3, the DNA is TGCAGCGTACGTAGCGGGATTGAGACCCAGTACTTC. Amino acid sequence: CSVRSGIETQYF. The chain has TRBV29-1 and TRBJ2-5, with 8 positions matching TRBD2. The germline V gene encodes CDR1 SQVTM and CDR2 ANQGSEA. This CDR3 spans 12 amino acids. V shed 6 bases and J 5 bases; nucleotides not matched to a gene: 5.

This CDR3 is CATMDSSYEQYF. As DNA, the CDR3 is TGCGCCACAATGGACAGCTCCTACGAGCAGTACTTC. The gene calls are TRBV10-2 and TRBJ2-7, with D possibly matching TRBD1 (6 bases). Germline V CDR1 and CDR2: WSHSY, SAAADI. The CDR3 has 12 residues. V was trimmed by 10 bases and J by 0 bases, leaving 10 bases between them.

This chain connects TRBV9 to TRBJ2-5; either TRBD1 or TRBD2 may supply D (5 bases each). The V and J ends lost 3 bases and 2 bases respectively, with 14 bases between them. CDR1 is SGDLS, CDR2 YYNGEE, per germline. The length of the CDR3 is 15 residues. The CDR3 bases are TGTGCCAGCAGCGCGGGGTCAGGGTTGCAAGAGACCCAGTACTTC. Translation: CASSAGSGLQETQYF.

J is TRBJ2-7 and V is TRBV11-3, with D possibly matching TRBD1 (6 bases). Germline V gene sequence: CDR1 SGHNT, CDR2 YENEEA. The CDR3 covers 14 residues. Between the trimmed V and J ends, which lost 1 base and 6 bases, there was a span of 13 bases. The CDR3 bases are TGTGCCAGCAGCTTAGGTCCAGGGGTTGCCGAGCAGTACTTC. Translation gives CASSLGPGVAEQYF. The entire variable domain, with the rest obtained from reference TRBV11-3 and TRBJ2-7, is as follows: EAGVVQSPRYKIIEKKQPVAFWCNPISGHNTLYWYLQNLGQGPELLIRYENEEAVDDSQLPKDRFSAERLKGVDSTLKIQPAELGDSAVYLCASSLGPGVAEQYFGPGTRLTVT.

The chain carries TRBV10-3 and TRBJ2-1; maybe TRBD2 (5 bases). CDR1 is ENHRY, CDR2 SYGVKD, per germline. The CDR3 sequence is 14 residues long. V shed 2 bases and J shed 9 bases, with 14 bases lying between them. CDR3 region: CAISERLAAGEQFF. CDR3 bases: TGTGCCATCAGTGAGAGGCTAGCCGCGGGTGAGCAGTTCTTC.

CDR3 sequence (DNA): TGTGCCAGCAGTCTACCGGGGAGACCAGATCTAAACACCATATATTTT. Protein: CASSLPGRPDLNTIYF. This chain connects TRBV28 to TRBJ1-3; no firm D call. The CDR3 loop spans 16 amino acids. V was clipped by 5 bases and J by 6 bases, with 20 bases between them. Germline CDR1 MDHEN, CDR2 SYDVKM.

This clone was seen a single time. V usage is TRBV9 and J usage is TRBJ2-1; 12 bases are a match to TRBD2. V gave up 4 bases and J gave up 6 bases; unmatched junction bases: 2. The CDR3 runs to 14 residues. From germline, CDR1 is SGDLS and CDR2 YYNGEE. The chain's CDR3 is CASSLAGGANEQFF. The DNA of the CDR3 is TGTGCCAGCAGCCTAGCGGGAGGGGCCAATGAGCAGTTCTTC.

The chain combines TRBV7-3 with TRBJ2-5; no reliable D call. Per the germline V gene, CDR1 is SGHTA and CDR2 is FQGTGA. Trimming left V 0 bases short and J 2 bases short, with 10 bases between. The CDR3 has 15 residues. CDR3 in amino acids: CASSLTGRVQETQYF. CDR3 coding DNA: TGTGCCAGCAGCTTAACAGGACGAGTACAAGAGACCCAGTACTTC.

Concerning this clone itself: A read error is possible here, since a much larger clone lies one base away. CDR3 loop: CASSRTSGTDTQYF. CDR3 in DNA: TGTGCCAGCAGCAGGACTAGCGGCACAGATACGCAGTATTTT. The chain combines TRBV7-9 with TRBJ2-3, with 9 nucleotides matching TRBD2. The V and J ends lost 5 bases and 1 base, in that order; junction bases with no gene match: 1. Germline CDR1 is SEHNR and CDR2 is FQNEAQ (reference sequence). CDR3 length equals 14 residues. The full variable domain, completed using reference TRBV7-9 and TRBJ2-3, is DTGVSQNPRHKITKRGQNVTFRCDPISEHNRLYWYRQTLGQGPEFLTYFQNEAQLEKSRLLSDRFSAERPKGSFSTLEIQRTEQGDSAMYLCASSRTSGTDTQYFGPGTRLTVL.

J is TRBJ2-2 and V is TRBV14, with a tentative D call TRBD1 (6 bases). Germline V gene sequence: CDR1 SGHDN, CDR2 FVKESK. There are 15 residues in the CDR3. Between the trimmed V and J ends, which lost 4 bases and 4 bases, there was a span of 13 bases. This CDR3 reads CASSRKAGVTGELFF. In DNA, the CDR3 is TGTGCCAGCAGCCGGAAAGCAGGGGTCACCGGGGAGCTGTTTTTT.

The chain couples TRBV28 to TRBJ1-2, with a possible D match to TRBD1 (5 bases). Germline values: CDR1 MDHEN, CDR2 SYDVKM. The length of the CDR3 is 15 residues. V lost 4 bases and J 8 bases, leaving 20 bases between the germline ends. CDR3 loop: CASSSQGKKLQGYTF. In DNA, the CDR3 is TGTGCCAGCAGTTCCCAGGGAAAGAAGCTTCAGGGCTACACCTTC.